The 24 T cell receptor beta chains in this list originate from one sample, sequenced in a study of cytomegalovirus exposure and HLA in healthy donors. In the PCR, 60 Vbeta and 13 Jbeta primers were used. Here immunoSEQ multiplex PCR was the method, and the copy in TCRdb shows in-frame clones only, minus some. The table lists about 200,000 clones, approximately 78% of them singletons. The sequenced material came from PBMCs. The source of these receptors is a woman between 45 and 60 years old in good health and CMV-seropositive.

This clone appeared a few times. The V gene is TRBV25-1, the J gene TRBJ1-5; 8 bases are a match to TRBD1. Germline CDR1 and CDR2: MGHDK and SYGVNS. V trimming: 7 bases; J trimming: 4 bases; junction bases outside the gene matches: 6. This CDR3 is built from 14 residues. The CDR3 region is CASTGTGGNQPQHF. The CDR3 coding sequence is TGTGCCAGCACCGGGACAGGTGGGAATCAGCCCCAGCATTTT.

V and J are TRBV5-5 and TRBJ2-7; D may be TRBD1 (6 bases). The CDR3 loop spans 15 amino acids. The V end lost 4 bases, the J end lost 6 bases, and 20 bases lay between the germline ends. Germline V CDR1 and CDR2: SGHKS, YYEKEE (reference sequence). The CDR3 nucleotides are TGTGCCAGCAGCGCCTCGGGGCAGGGGTACGTCGAGCAGTACTTC. It translates to CASSASGQGYVEQYF.

The chain joins TRBV11-2 to TRBJ2-7; 7 positions match TRBD1. Germline trimming cut 5 bases from V and 2 bases from J; bases unmatched to any gene: 6. The V gene's germline CDR1 is SGHAT and CDR2 FQNNGV. The CDR3 extends over 14 amino acids. The CDR3 DNA reads TGTGCCAGCAGCACCGGGACAGAGCCCTACGAGCAGTACTTC. Translated, it gives CASSTGTEPYEQYF.

The rearrangement uses TRBV23-1 and TRBJ2-5; tentatively, D is TRBD1 (6 bases). The end of the DNA aligns better with TRBJ2-7, so the J call may be wrong. TRBV23-1 is recorded as an ORF, its role being uncertain. The CDR3 covers 14 residues. The CDR3 loop reads CASGTDRRLYEQYF. The CDR3 DNA follows: TGCGCCAGCGGAACGGACAGACGGCTCTACGAGCAGTACTTC.

The V gene is TRBV19, the J gene TRBJ2-2; no reliable D call. The CDR3 is made up of 14 amino acids. CDR1 LNHDA and CDR2 SQIVND come from the germline V gene (reference sequence). V gave up 3 bases and J gave up 0 bases, with 5 bases separating them. CDR3 sequence: CASSIGANTGELFF. Written as DNA, the CDR3 is TGTGCCAGTAGTATCGGTGCGAACACCGGGGAGCTGTTTTTT.

The V gene is TRBV19, the J gene TRBJ1-3; 9 positions match TRBD1. The CDR3 has 16 amino acids. Per the germline V gene, CDR1 is LNHDA and CDR2 is SQIVND (reference sequence). J gave up 1 base and V 5 bases, and 6 bases lay outside the gene matches. CDR3 nucleotide sequence: TGTGCCAGTAGTCCCGGGACAGGGACATCTGGAAACACCATATATTTT. It codes for CASSPGTGTSGNTIYF.

This clone was found once. This chain connects TRBV6-6 to TRBJ2-5; TRBD1 agrees at 8 bases. CDR1 MNHNY and CDR2 SVGAGI come from the germline V gene (reference sequence). The V gene end was trimmed by 1 base and the J gene end by 5 bases; junction bases not matched to a gene: 3. This CDR3 has 14 amino acids. The CDR3 is CASSYYRGSETQYF. The CDR3 DNA follows: TGTGCCAGCAGTTACTACAGGGGGAGCGAGACCCAGTACTTC.

This clone was detected only once. V usage is TRBV11-2 and J usage is TRBJ2-7, with D perhaps TRBD1 (5 bases). The CDR3 length is 14 residues. Germline V gene lookup returns CDR1 SGHAT and CDR2 FQNNGV. V was cut by 2 bases and J by 2 bases, with 10 bases left in between. The CDR3 loop reads CASSLQGNPYEQYF. In nucleotides, the CDR3 is TGTGCCAGCAGCTTACAGGGTAATCCCTACGAGCAGTACTTC.

The chain is built from TRBV29-1 and TRBJ2-7, with a possible D match to TRBD1 (6 bases). The CDR3 extends over 12 amino acids. The V end lost 4 bases, the J end lost 6 bases, and 13 bases lay between the germline ends. Germline assignment: CDR1 SQVTM and CDR2 ANQGSEA. The CDR3 here is CSVVWGPVEQYF. The CDR3 DNA sequence: TGCAGCGTTGTATGGGGGCCGGTCGAGCAGTACTTC.

The sample holds a few counts of this clone. The rearrangement uses TRBV11-2 and TRBJ2-7, with a weak D call TRBD1 (6 bases). Trimming took off 8 bases at V and 6 bases at J, with 11 bases between the two ends. CDR3 length: 11 amino acids. Looked up from germline, CDR1 is SGHAT and CDR2 is FQNNGV. The CDR3 DNA follows: TGTGCCAGCCTGACAGGATCCGAGCAGTACTTC. Protein: CASLTGSEQYF.

The V call is TRBV4-1, the J call TRBJ2-2, with TRBD1 matching 9 bases. V lost 3 bases to trimming and J lost 5 bases; unmatched junction nucleotides: 4. The CDR3 covers 15 residues. Germline CDR1 reads MGHRA; CDR2 reads YSYEKL. The CDR3 reads CASSQGQGPTGELFF. The CDR3 DNA reads as TGCGCCAGCAGCCAGGGACAGGGACCGACCGGGGAGCTGTTTTTT.

The table lists this clone with a count of one. CDR3 nucleotide sequence: TGTGCCAGCAGCGTAGGGGCAGGGGGCTATACTGAAGCTTTCTTT. It is translated as CASSVGAGGYTEAFF. V is TRBV9 and J is TRBJ1-1; the match to TRBD1 covers 8 bases. J was trimmed by 5 bases and V by 0 bases; bases with no gene match: 6. In germline, CDR1 is SGDLS, CDR2 YYNGEE. The CDR3 is made up of 15 amino acids.

In its sample, this clone was seen a few times. The chain links TRBV5-4 to TRBJ2-5; TRBD1 agrees at 10 bases. V was clipped by 4 bases and J by 5 bases; unmatched bases: 14. Germline lookup yields CDR1 SGHNT and CDR2 YYREEE (reference sequence). CDR3 size: 17 residues. The CDR3 nucleotides are TGTGCCAGCAGCCCACTCCGGGACAGGGGATCTGGGGAGACCCAGTACTTC. Translation: CASSPLRDRGSGETQYF.

This chain uses TRBV5-6 with TRBJ2-5, with D maybe TRBD1 (6 bases). V lost 7 bases and J 0 bases, leaving 16 bases between the germline ends. The length of the CDR3 is 15 residues. In germline, CDR1 is SGHDT, CDR2 YYEEEE. The chain's CDR3 is CASERWTVYQETQYF. In DNA form, the CDR3 reads TGTGCCAGCGAAAGATGGACAGTGTACCAAGAGACCCAGTACTTC. The full variable domain, completed using reference TRBV5-6 and TRBJ2-5, is DAGVTQSPTHLIKTRGQQVTLRCSPKSGHDTVSWYQQALGQGPQFIFQYYEEEERQRGNFPDRFSGHQFPNYSSELNVNALLLGDSALYLCASERWTVYQETQYFGPGTRLLVL.

V usage is TRBV9 and J usage is TRBJ2-2; D uncertain. Germline values: CDR1 SGDLS, CDR2 YYNGEE. This CDR3 region has 16 residues. V was trimmed by 0 bases and J by 1 base, leaving 10 bases between them. CDR3 residues: CASSVANLGNTGELFF. As DNA, the CDR3 is TGTGCCAGCAGCGTAGCTAACCTAGGGAACACCGGGGAGCTGTTTTTT.

The genes are TRBV6-5 and TRBJ1-3; 8 bases map to TRBD1. V lost 6 bases to trimming and J lost 7 bases; unmatched junction nucleotides: 8. CDR3 length equals 14 residues. Looked up from germline, CDR1 is MNHEY and CDR2 is SVGAGI. This CDR3 reads CASRGQGDTNTIYF. The CDR3 DNA reads as TGTGCCAGCAGAGGACAGGGAGATACGAACACCATATATTTT.

The chain employs TRBV11-2 and TRBJ1-4, with D possibly TRBD1 on 6 matching bases. This CDR3 region has 13 residues. Germline V gives CDR1 SGHAT, CDR2 FQNNGV. Deletions cut 5 bases from V and 8 bases from J, with 12 bases between. The chain's CDR3 is CASSTTGIEKLFF. In DNA form, the CDR3 reads TGTGCCAGCAGCACCACAGGGATCGAAAAACTGTTTTTT.

V is TRBV19 and J is TRBJ2-2, with D possibly being TRBD1 (6 bases). V lost 5 bases and J lost 5, with 15 bases in between. The CDR3 is made up of 15 amino acids. Germline assignment: CDR1 LNHDA and CDR2 SQIVND (reference sequence). For the CDR3, the DNA is TGTGCCAGTAGTCTACAGGGCGCGAGTACCGGGGAGCTGTTTTTT. Amino acid sequence: CASSLQGASTGELFF. The full variable domain, in which reference TRBV19 and TRBJ2-2 provide the parts outside the CDR3, is DGGITQSPKYLFRKEGQNVTLSCEQNLNHDAMYWYRQDPGQGLRLIYYSQIVNDFQKGDIAEGYSVSREKKESFPLTVTSAQKNPTAFYLCASSLQGASTGELFFGEGSRLTVL.

The chain links TRBV5-5 to TRBJ1-1; perhaps TRBD1 as D (6 bases). The ends were cut back, 3 bases at V and 0 bases at J, with 27 bases in the middle. The CDR3 sequence is 20 residues long. From germline, CDR1 is SGHKS and CDR2 YYEKEE (reference sequence). The CDR3 bases are TGTGCCAGCAGCTGGGATGTATGGTTGGGGGCCCAAGGTATGAACACTGAAGCTTTCTTT. The encoded protein is CASSWDVWLGAQGMNTEAFF.

This clone was found once. The V call is TRBV18, the J call TRBJ1-4; D is uncertain. The CDR3 covers 15 residues. Germline-derived CDR1 and CDR2 are KGHSH and LQKENI. The V gene lost 0 bases and the J gene lost 5 bases, with 10 bases spanning the gap. This chain's CDR3 is CASSPPAGKNEKLFF. For the CDR3, the DNA is TGTGCCAGCTCACCACCGGCAGGAAAGAATGAAAAACTGTTTTTT.

J is TRBJ1-1 and V is TRBV6-1; unclear D gene. The germline V and J ends were trimmed by 6 bases and 11 bases, with 16 bases remaining between them. The V gene's germline CDR1 is MNHNS and CDR2 SASEGT. This CDR3 region has 12 residues. The CDR3 DNA reads as TGTGCCAGCAGCCCGGAAGGGCCGGGGGCTTTCTTT. Translation gives CASSPEGPGAFF.

The V gene is TRBV2, the J gene TRBJ2-2; possible D gene TRBD1, 6 bases. Germline assignment: CDR1 SNHLY and CDR2 FYNNEI. V was clipped by 1 base and J by 7 bases, with 10 bases between them. The CDR3 totals 14 residues. The chain's CDR3 is CASSEGQGHGELFF. For the CDR3, the DNA is TGTGCCAGCAGTGAAGGGCAGGGGCACGGGGAGCTGTTTTTT. Full variable domain (remainder filled in from reference TRBV2 and TRBJ2-2): EPEVTQTPSHQVTQMGQEVILRCVPISNHLYFYWYRQILGQKVEFLVSFYNNEISEKSEIFDDQFSVERPDGSNFTLKIRSTKLEDSAMYFCASSEGQGHGELFFGEGSRLTVL.

The chain employs TRBV5-1 and TRBJ2-7, with D uncertain. Germline-derived CDR1 and CDR2 are SGHRS and YFSETQ. V lost 0 bases and J lost 6, with 7 bases in between. The CDR3 has 12 amino acids. The chain's CDR3 is CASSLGYSEQYF. The CDR3 nucleotides are TGCGCCAGCAGCTTGGGATACAGCGAGCAGTACTTC.

The J gene is TRBJ1-3, the V gene TRBV10-3; the D gene is possibly TRBD1 (5 bases). Germline V gene sequence: CDR1 ENHRY, CDR2 SYGVKD. This CDR3 has 16 amino acids. V was cut by 0 bases and J by 2 bases, with 11 bases left in between. The CDR3 region has the DNA TGTGCCATCAGTGAGTCGTTGGGGCTAACTGGAAACACCATATATTTT. Translating gives CAISESLGLTGNTIYF.